The 21 T cell receptor beta chains in this list originate from one sample, sequenced in a study of early T cells in non-severe SARS-CoV-2 infection. TCRdb reprocessed the 5' RACE reads via MiXCR and lists one record per CDR3 protein. The sample consists of around 80,000 distinct CDR3 sequences, about 13% of them appearing once. Material for sequencing was whole blood. These receptors were taken from an adult who was a healthcare worker with PCR-confirmed SARS-CoV-2 infection or an uninfected control (not recorded which).

This clonotype was observed at least ten times. Here the CDR3 reads CASSQGTGANVLTF. As DNA, the CDR3 is TGTGCCAGCAGCCAGGGGACCGGGGCCAACGTCCTGACTTTC. J is TRBJ2-6 and V is TRBV3-1; the D call may be TRBD1 or TRBD2 (5 bases each). The CDR3 covers 14 residues. Trimming shortened V by 3 bases and J by 4 bases, and 7 bases separated the two germline ends. From germline, CDR1 is LGHDT and CDR2 YNNKEL (reference sequence).

This clonotype showed up many times. V gene TRBV6-1 combines with J gene TRBJ2-3, with TRBD2 identical over 16 bases. V lost 0 bases to trimming and J lost 4 bases; unmatched junction nucleotides: 4. CDR1 is MNHNS, CDR2 SASEGT, per germline. CDR3 length equals 18 residues. The CDR3 sequence: CASSEAGLAGGQADTQYF. CDR3 bases: TGTGCCAGCAGTGAAGCGGGACTAGCGGGGGGGCAGGCAGATACGCAGTATTTT.

The V call is TRBV7-9, the J call TRBJ2-3; 7 nucleotides agree with TRBD2. Germline trimming cut 1 base from V and 1 base from J; bases unmatched to any gene: 11. Per the germline V gene, CDR1 is SEHNR and CDR2 is FQNEAQ (reference sequence). The CDR3 loop spans 18 amino acids. This chain's CDR3 is CASSLVSRASGRTDTQYF. In DNA, the CDR3 is TGTGCCAGCAGCTTAGTCAGTCGGGCTAGCGGCCGCACAGATACGCAGTATTTT.

This clonotype has more than one count but fewer than ten. This CDR3 is CASRVAGESTDTQYF. DNA for the CDR3: TGTGCCAGCAGGGTAGCGGGGGAGAGCACAGATACGCAGTATTTT. This chain links TRBV12-3 or TRBV12-4 with TRBJ2-3, with 9 bases fitting TRBD2. The CDR3 has 15 residues. V gave up 6 bases and J gave up 0 bases; unmatched junction bases: 4.

V and J are TRBV27 and TRBJ1-3; possibly TRBD1 for D (6 bases). Trimming took off 5 bases at V and 3 bases at J, with 11 bases between the two ends. The germline CDR1 and CDR2 sequences are MNHEY and SMNVEV (reference sequence). This CDR3 spans 14 amino acids. For the CDR3, the DNA is TGTGCCAGCAGTCCCAGGGGAAATGGAAACACCATATATTTT. It specifies CASSPRGNGNTIYF.

This clonotype has just a few counts. This sequence joins TRBV7-9 and TRBJ2-7; 8 bases line up with TRBD1. The V and J ends lost 4 bases and 0 bases, in that order; junction bases with no gene match: 5. Germline values: CDR1 SEHNR, CDR2 FQNEAQ (reference sequence). The CDR3 spans 15 residues. The CDR3 coding sequence is TGTGCCAGCAGCTCGGACAGGGTTAACTCCTACGAGCAGTACTTC. The encoded protein is CASSSDRVNSYEQYF.

This clonotype was seen more than once but under ten times. J is TRBJ1-6 and V is TRBV3-2. TRBV3-2 is listed as a pseudogene. This CDR3 has 11 residues. The CDR3 sequence is CASCLNSPLHF. The CDR3 DNA reads TGTGCCAGCTGCCTTAATTCACCCCTCCACTTT.

This clonotype appeared many times. The V and J genes are TRBV7-2 and TRBJ1-4, with D unclear. V was pared by 5 bases and J by 4 bases, with 8 bases between. Germline V gene lookup returns CDR1 SGHTA and CDR2 FQGNSA. This CDR3 is 13 amino acids long. CDR3 loop: CASSPGVNEKLFF. As DNA, the CDR3 is TGTGCCAGCAGCCCGGGAGTTAATGAAAAACTGTTTTTT.

This chain joins TRBV30 and TRBJ2-1; tentatively, D is TRBD1 (6 bases). Trimming removed 3 bases from V and 10 bases from J, with 13 bases in between. Germline-derived CDR1 and CDR2 are GTSNPN and SVGIG (reference sequence). The CDR3 spans 12 residues. The CDR3, as DNA: TGTGCCTGGAGGGCAGGGGCAGGCGAGCAGTTCTTC. Amino acid sequence: CAWRAGAGEQFF.

About this clonotype itself: A junction boundary mismatches the germline segment, possibly from a read error. V usage is TRBV27 and J usage is TRBJ1-6; D gene unclear. In germline, CDR1 is MNHEY, CDR2 SMNVEV (reference sequence). The CDR3 runs 14 residues. The CDR3 is CASSSGTRSSPLHF. CDR3 coding DNA: TGTGCCAGTAGTTCCGGTACTCGGAGTTCACCCCTCCACTTT.

In its sample, this clonotype was seen a few times. This chain uses TRBV6-1 with TRBJ1-5, with D perhaps TRBD1 (6 bases). The CDR3 is 16 residues long. Trimming removed 1 base from V and 1 base from J, with 11 bases in between. Germline lookup yields CDR1 MNHNS and CDR2 SASEGT. DNA for the CDR3: TGTGCCAGCAGTGAAGAACAGGGATGGAGCAATCAGCCCCAGCATTTT. It translates to CASSEEQGWSNQPQHF.

This clonotype was seen more than once but under ten times. This chain uses TRBV7-8 with TRBJ1-6; D may be TRBD1 (6 bases). The V end lost 5 bases, the J end lost 8 bases, and 16 bases lay between the germline ends. The CDR3 totals 15 residues. CDR1 SGHVS and CDR2 FQNEAQ come from the germline V gene. In nucleotides, the CDR3 is TGTGCCAGCAGCGCCGCAGGGGTTTGGGATTCACCCCTCCACTTT. As protein: CASSAAGVWDSPLHF.

The table lists this clonotype with a few counts. This chain joins TRBV28 and TRBJ1-2; maybe TRBD1 (6 bases). Germline V gene data show CDR1 as MDHEN and CDR2 as SYDVKM. V lost 6 bases and J lost 3, with 23 bases in between. The CDR3 length is 17 residues. The CDR3 DNA follows: TGTGCCAGCAGACCGGAGCGAGGAGGGGGGCATCACTATGGCTACACCTTC. Residues: CASRPERGGGHHYGYTF.

This clonotype showed up just a few times. V is TRBV9 and J is TRBJ2-6; no clear D. Germline assignment: CDR1 SGDLS and CDR2 YYNGEE. The CDR3 sequence is 18 residues long. Trimming took 4 bases from V and 0 from J, leaving 17 bases between them. CDR3 protein: CASSPLPGRYSGANVLTF. The CDR3 region has the DNA TGTGCCAGCAGCCCCCTCCCCGGACGGTACTCTGGGGCCAACGTCCTGACTTTC. Combining the CDR3 with reference TRBV9 and TRBJ2-6 gives the whole variable domain DSGVTQTPKHLITATGQRVTLRCSPRSGDLSVYWYQQSLDQGLQFLIQYYNGEERAKGNILERFSAQQFPDLHSELNLSSLELGDSALYFCASSPLPGRYSGANVLTFGAGSRLTVL.

This clonotype was observed a few times. The rearrangement joins TRBV11-2 to TRBJ2-7, with D possibly TRBD2 on 7 matching bases. CDR3 length: 14 amino acids. The germline V and J ends were trimmed by 8 bases and 2 bases, with 16 bases remaining between them. Germline V lookup: CDR1 SGHAT, CDR2 FQNNGV. CDR3 in amino acids: CASGRGGRTYEQYF. In nucleotides, the CDR3 is TGTGCCAGCGGAAGGGGGGGGAGAACCTACGAGCAGTACTTC.

This clonotype has just a few counts. The gene calls are TRBV20-1 and TRBJ1-1; D remains ambiguous. This CDR3 is 11 amino acids long. Germline values: CDR1 DFQATT, CDR2 SNEGSKA (reference sequence). The V end lost 2 bases, the J end lost 7 bases, and 8 bases lay between the germline ends. The CDR3 here is CSARQAFEAFF. The CDR3 DNA sequence: TGCAGTGCTAGACAGGCTTTTGAAGCTTTCTTT.

This clonotype was detected ten times or more. This rearrangement joins TRBV7-2 to TRBJ1-6, with D unresolved. In germline, CDR1 is SGHTA, CDR2 FQGNSA. V was cut by 1 base and J by 9 bases, with 4 bases left in between. This CDR3 has 12 residues. DNA for the CDR3: TGTGCCAGCAGCTTAGTTGGTTCACCCCTCCACTTT. Its translation: CASSLVGSPLHF. The whole variable domain, remainder taken from reference TRBV7-2 and TRBJ1-6, is GAGVSQSPSNKVTEKGKDVELRCDPISGHTALYWYRQSLGQGLEFLIYFQGNSAPDKSGLPSDRFSAERTGGSVSTLTIQRTQQEDSAVYLCASSLVGSPLHFGNGTRLTVT.

This chain connects TRBV25-1 to TRBJ2-7; tentative D call: TRBD1 (6 bases). Trimming cost V 6 bases and J 6 bases, with 18 bases left between them. The germline V gene has CDR1 MGHDK and CDR2 SYGVNS. CDR3 size: 14 residues. The CDR3 region has the DNA TGTGCCAGCAGAGCAGGGGCACCGCCAAGCGAGCAGTACTTC. As protein: CASRAGAPPSEQYF.

This clonotype was counted ten times or more. The chain combines TRBV6-5 with TRBJ2-3, with a tentative D call TRBD2 (5 bases). The V end lost 2 bases, the J end lost 6 bases, and 15 bases lay between the germline ends. CDR1 and CDR2 (germline): MNHEY, SVGAGI. The CDR3 is 15 amino acids. CDR3 sequence (DNA): TGTGCCAGCAGTTACAGTCCCGCCGGGATGGATACGCAGTATTTT. This codes for CASSYSPAGMDTQYF.

The chain employs TRBV15 and TRBJ2-1; D is uncertain. V lost 1 base and J lost 6, with 7 bases in between. CDR1 and CDR2 (germline): LNHNV, YYDKDF (reference sequence). The CDR3 loop spans 13 amino acids. CDR3 coding DNA: TGTGCCACCAGCAGAGGCAGAGGCAATGAGCAGTTCTTC. Its translation: CATSRGRGNEQFF.

Many counts were recorded for this clonotype. Germline is not matched at one junction end, which may reflect a read error. The V call is TRBV5-5, the J call TRBJ2-7, with D perhaps TRBD1 or TRBD2 (5 bases each). The CDR3 has 12 residues. Germline values: CDR1 SGHKS, CDR2 YYEKEE (reference sequence). CDR3 nucleotide sequence: TGTGCCAGCAGCTTTGGGGCGGGTCCCGTCGTCTTC. This translates into CASSFGAGPVVF.